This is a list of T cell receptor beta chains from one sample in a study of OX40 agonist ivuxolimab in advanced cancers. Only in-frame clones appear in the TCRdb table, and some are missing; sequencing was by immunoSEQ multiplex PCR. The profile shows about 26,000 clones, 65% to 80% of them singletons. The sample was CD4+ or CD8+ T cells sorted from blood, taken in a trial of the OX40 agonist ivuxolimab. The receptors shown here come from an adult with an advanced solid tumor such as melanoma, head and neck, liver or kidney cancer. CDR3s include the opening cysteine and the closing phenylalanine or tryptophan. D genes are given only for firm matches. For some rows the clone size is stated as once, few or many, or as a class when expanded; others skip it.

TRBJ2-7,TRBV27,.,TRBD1,CASSLDRGTGEQYF,TGTGCCAGCAGTTTAGACAGGGGAACGGGCGAGCAGTACTTC
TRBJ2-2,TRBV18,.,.,CASSPAGGELFF,TGTGCCAGCTCACCAGCGGGCGGGGAGCTGTTTTTT
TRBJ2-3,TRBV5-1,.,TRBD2,CASTRTSGGWSGTDTQYF,TGCGCCAGCACTAGGACTAGCGGGGGTTGGTCGGGCACAGATACGCAGTATTTT
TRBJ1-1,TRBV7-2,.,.,CASSPFQGLLNTEAFF,TGTGCCAGCAGCCCTTTCCAGGGGCTTTTGAACACTGAAGCTTTCTTT
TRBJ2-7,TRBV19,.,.,CASRRQDSYEQYF,TGTGCCAGTAGACGACAGGACTCCTACGAGCAGTACTTC
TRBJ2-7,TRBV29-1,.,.,CSVEVGGGASYEQYF,TGCAGCGTTGAAGTGGGAGGGGGGGCCTCCTACGAGCAGTACTTC
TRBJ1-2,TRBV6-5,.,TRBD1,CASSSTGGEDYGYTF,TGTGCCAGCAGTTCCACAGGGGGGGAAGACTATGGCTACACCTTC
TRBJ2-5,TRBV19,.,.,CASSSPGAPVRAQYF,TGTGCCAGTAGTTCACCGGGGGCTCCGGTAAGAGCCCAGTACTTC
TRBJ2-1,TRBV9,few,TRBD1,CASSAIDRAYNEQFF,TGTGCCAGCAGCGCAATCGACAGGGCATACAATGAGCAGTTCTTC
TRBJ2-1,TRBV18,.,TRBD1,CASSRYGTGSLFYNEQFF,TGTGCCAGCTCGCGCTATGGGACAGGGTCCCTCTTTTACAATGAGCAGTTCTTC
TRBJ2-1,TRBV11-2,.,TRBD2,CASSFTSGGAAFDEQFF,TGTGCCAGCAGCTTTACTAGCGGGGGGGCTGCATTTGATGAGCAGTTCTTC
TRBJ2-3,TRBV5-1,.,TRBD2,CASSLAATSDTDTQYF,TGCGCCAGCAGCTTGGCCGCGACTAGCGACACAGATACGCAGTATTTT
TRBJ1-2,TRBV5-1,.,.,CASSLVVANYGYTF,TGCGCCAGCAGCTTGGTGGTAGCTAACTATGGCTACACCTTC
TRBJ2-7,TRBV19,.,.,CASSLNLAYEQYF,TGTGCCAGTAGTTTGAACCTGGCCTACGAGCAGTACTTC
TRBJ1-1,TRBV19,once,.,CASSKERGKAFF,TGTGCCAGTAGTAAGGAGCGGGGGAAAGCTTTCTTT
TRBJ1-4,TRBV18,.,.,CASSMISRNEKLFF,TGTGCCAGCTCGATGATCTCACGAAATGAAAAACTGTTTTTT
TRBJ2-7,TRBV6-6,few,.,CASSVPTGTYEQYF,TGTGCCAGCAGTGTTCCTACAGGGACCTACGAGCAGTACTTC
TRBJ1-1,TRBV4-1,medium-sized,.,CASSQRMQGNTEAFF,TGCGCCAGCAGCCAACGTATGCAAGGGAACACTGAAGCTTTCTTT
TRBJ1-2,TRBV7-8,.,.,CASSPGEGLYGYTF,TGTGCCAGCAGCCCCGGGGAGGGGCTCTATGGCTACACCTTC
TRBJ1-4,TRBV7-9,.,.,CASSFGHVDEKLFF,TGTGCCAGCAGCTTCGGGCACGTCGATGAAAAACTGTTTTTT
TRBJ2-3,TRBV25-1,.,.,CASSEGFSADTQYF,TGTGCCAGCAGTGAAGGCTTTTCGGCAGATACGCAGTATTTT
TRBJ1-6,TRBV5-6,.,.,CASSLLRPDSPLHF,TGTGCCAGCAGCTTGCTCCGGCCTGATTCACCCCTCCACTTT
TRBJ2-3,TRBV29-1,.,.,CSVVRAYTDTQYF,TGCAGCGTTGTAAGGGCGTACACAGATACGCAGTATTTT
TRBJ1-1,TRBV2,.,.,CASTPYTEAFF,TGTGCCAGCACGCCATACACTGAAGCTTTCTTT
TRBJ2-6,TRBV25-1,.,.,CASSESKGPTSGANVLTF,TGTGCCAGCAGTGAATCAAAGGGGCCCACCTCTGGGGCCAACGTCCTGACTTTC
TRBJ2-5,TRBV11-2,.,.,CASSSTRQATRETQYF,TGTGCCAGCAGCTCAACTCGACAGGCCACGCGGGAGACCCAGTACTTC
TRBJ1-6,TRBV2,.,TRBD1,CASDRVTSPLHF,TGTGCCAGCGACAGGGTAACATCACCCCTCCACTTT
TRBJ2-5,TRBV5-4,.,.,CASSLPWETQYF,TGTGCCAGCAGCTTGCCCTGGGAGACCCAGTACTTC
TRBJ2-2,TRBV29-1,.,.,CSLAFLEHRGAVF,TGCAGCCTTGCCTTCCTCGAACACCGGGGAGCTGTTTTT
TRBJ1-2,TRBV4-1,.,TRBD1,CASSHTDETGPRTPYTF,TGCGCCAGCAGCCACACCGACGAGACAGGGCCCCGTACCCCCTACACCTTC
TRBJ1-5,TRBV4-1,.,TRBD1,CASSPDRGNQPQHF,TGCGCCAGCAGCCCCGACAGGGGCAATCAGCCCCAGCATTTT
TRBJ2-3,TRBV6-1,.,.,CASRRRQTGADTQYF,TGTGCCAGCAGGAGAAGGCAAACCGGTGCTGATACGCAGTATTTT
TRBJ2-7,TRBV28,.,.,CASSQVFYEQYF,TGTGCCAGCAGTCAGGTTTTCTACGAGCAGTACTTC
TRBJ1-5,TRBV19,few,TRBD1,CASSIGPGGFQPQHF,TGTGCCAGTAGTATTGGCCCAGGGGGCTTTCAGCCCCAGCATTTT
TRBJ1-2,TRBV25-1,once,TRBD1,CASSVLDRTYGYTF,TGTGCCAGCAGTGTCTTGGACAGGACCTATGGCTACACCTTC
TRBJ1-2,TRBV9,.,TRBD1,CASSVVGQGGTYGYTF,TGTGCCAGCAGCGTAGTAGGACAGGGGGGGACCTATGGCTACACCTTC
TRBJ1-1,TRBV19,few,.,CASSRGFEAFF,TGTGCCAGTAGTAGAGGGTTTGAAGCTTTCTTT
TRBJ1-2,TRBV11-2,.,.,CASSLVLDYGYTF,TGTGCCAGCAGCTTAGTCTTGGACTATGGCTACACCTTC
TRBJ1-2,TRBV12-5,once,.,CASGSSPSGGYTF,TGTGCTAGTGGTTCTTCCCCGTCGGGGGGCTACACCTTC
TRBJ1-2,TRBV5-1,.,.,CASSLGGSVNYGYTF,TGCGCCAGCAGCTTGGGTGGCAGCGTTAACTATGGCTACACCTTC
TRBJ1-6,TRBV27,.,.,CASSLLSSYNSPLHF,TGTGCCAGCAGTTTACTTAGCTCCTATAATTCACCCCTCCACTTT
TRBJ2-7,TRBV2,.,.,CASRGQQSSYEQYF,TGTGCCAGCAGGGGACAACAGAGCTCCTACGAGCAGTACTTC
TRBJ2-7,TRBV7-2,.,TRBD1,CASGRDRGREQYF,TGTGCCAGCGGGCGGGACAGGGGTAGAGAGCAGTACTTC